These 14 T cell receptor beta chains were all obtained from the same sample, sequenced in a study of cytomegalovirus exposure and HLA in healthy donors. This PCR relied on a set of 60 Vbeta primers and 13 Jbeta primers. Method: immunoSEQ multiplex PCR; TCRdb's copy keeps in-frame clones and lacks some. Across about 160,000 clones, the top ten clones capture roughly 2% of the sample. The sequencing sample was made of PBMCs. These receptors were obtained from a man aged 30 to 39 in good health and CMV-seronegative.

The chain employs TRBV10-3 and TRBJ2-7; no firm D call. CDR1 and CDR2 from the germline V gene are ENHRY and SYGVKD. The CDR3 totals 16 residues. V lost 0 bases and J 0 bases, leaving 12 bases between the germline ends. In nucleotides, the CDR3 is TGTGCCATCAGTGAGTCTACGACATCAACCTCCTACGAGCAGTACTTC. It is translated as CAISESTTSTSYEQYF.

To note about this clone: Within the sample, other DNA sequences also encode this same CDR3. This chain links TRBV28 with TRBJ2-2, with TRBD2 matching over 7 bases. Germline V gives CDR1 MDHEN, CDR2 SYDVKM. The ends lost 3 bases at V and 4 bases at J; junction bases unmatched: 8. This CDR3 region has 16 residues. The CDR3 bases are TGTGCCAGCAGTTTGAACCTAGCGGACATCACCGGGGAGCTGTTTTTT. Amino acids: CASSLNLADITGELFF.

V gene TRBV5-1 combines with J gene TRBJ1-1, with D perhaps matching TRBD1 (5 bases). The germline V gene encodes CDR1 SGHRS and CDR2 YFSETQ. CDR3 length: 14 amino acids. V lost 3 bases and J 0 bases, leaving 9 bases between the germline ends. The CDR3, as DNA: TGCGCCAGCAGCTGGGCCAGGGTGAACACTGAAGCTTTCTTT. Its protein product is CASSWARVNTEAFF.

The chain uses TRBV7-9 and TRBJ1-5; D call uncertain. The germline V gene has CDR1 SEHNR and CDR2 FQNEAQ (reference sequence). V lost 3 bases and J 6 bases, leaving 15 bases between the germline ends. There are 15 residues in the CDR3. The CDR3 coding sequence is TGTGCCAGCAGCTTCGGACCGGGAAAAGGTCAGCCCCAGCATTTT. It specifies CASSFGPGKGQPQHF. Full variable domain (outside the CDR3, taken from reference TRBV7-9 and TRBJ1-5): DTGVSQNPRHKITKRGQNVTFRCDPISEHNRLYWYRQTLGQGPEFLTYFQNEAQLEKSRLLSDRFSAERPKGSFSTLEIQRTEQGDSAMYLCASSFGPGKGQPQHFGDGTRLSIL.

The chain joins TRBV6-5 to TRBJ1-2, with D unresolved. The CDR3 is 13 amino acids. CDR1 is MNHEY, CDR2 SVGAGI, per germline. The V end was cut by 4 bases, the J end by 8 bases, with 14 bases between. The DNA of the CDR3 is TGTGCCAGCAGTTCCCAGCTTTGGAGCGGCTACACCTTC. Translating gives CASSSQLWSGYTF.

The CDR3 is CASSPTSGRADTQYF. The CDR3 DNA reads as TGTGCCAGCAGCCCTACTAGCGGGAGGGCAGATACGCAGTATTTT. The genes are TRBV11-2 and TRBJ2-3, with 13 bases aligning to TRBD2. This CDR3 is 15 amino acids long. Germline loops: CDR1 SGHAT, CDR2 FQNNGV. V trimming: 5 bases; J trimming: 4 bases; junction bases outside the gene matches: 3.

The chain uses TRBV19 and TRBJ1-4, with a possible D match to TRBD1 (5 bases). The CDR3 totals 12 residues. Germline V lookup: CDR1 LNHDA, CDR2 SQIVND (reference sequence). Trimming took off 4 bases at V and 14 bases at J, with 14 bases between the two ends. The CDR3 protein is CASSTNGHVLFF. The CDR3 nucleotides are TGTGCCAGTAGTACTAATGGACATGTTCTGTTTTTT.

The V gene is TRBV5-1, the J gene TRBJ1-1; D is ambiguous. The germline V and J ends were trimmed by 0 bases and 6 bases, with 15 bases remaining between them. Germline V gene lookup returns CDR1 SGHRS and CDR2 YFSETQ. The CDR3 runs 15 residues. The CDR3 is CASSLVPRMEAEAFF. The CDR3, as DNA: TGCGCCAGCAGCTTGGTTCCGAGGATGGAGGCTGAAGCTTTCTTT.

The rearrangement links TRBV6-5 to TRBJ1-5; D is uncertain. The CDR3 extends over 15 amino acids. V dropped 0 bases and J dropped 5 bases, with 11 bases sitting between them. Germline lookup yields CDR1 MNHEY and CDR2 SVGAGI. CDR3 loop: CASSYSYDEDQPQHF. The CDR3 region has the DNA TGTGCCAGCAGTTACTCGTACGATGAGGATCAGCCCCAGCATTTT.

The chain links TRBV28 to TRBJ1-2, with 8 bases fitting TRBD1. The J segment lost 2 bases and the V segment lost 7 bases, leaving 6 bases of the junction unmatched. Per the germline V gene, CDR1 is MDHEN and CDR2 is SYDVKM. The CDR3 extends over 14 amino acids. The CDR3 coding sequence is TGTGCCAGCACCTATACAGGGGGGAACTATGGCTACACCTTC. It encodes CASTYTGGNYGYTF.

This chain uses TRBV7-9 with TRBJ2-1; D perhaps matches TRBD2 (6 bases). Germline V gene sequence: CDR1 SEHNR, CDR2 FQNEAQ (reference sequence). Between the trimmed V and J ends, which lost 5 bases and 10 bases, there was a span of 21 bases. The CDR3 runs 15 residues. The CDR3, as DNA: TGTGCCAGCAGCCACTGGAGTAGCGGACCCGTAGAGCAGTTCTTC. It is translated as CASSHWSSGPVEQFF.

The rearrangement joins TRBV29-1 to TRBJ1-2; a weak D match, TRBD1 (5 bases). The CDR3 runs 11 residues. Germline CDR1 is SQVTM and CDR2 is ANQGSEA. V dropped 3 bases and J dropped 8 bases, with 10 bases sitting between them. CDR3 bases: TGCAGCGTTGAGTCTAGGGGAGGCTACACCTTC. Protein sequence: CSVESRGGYTF.

The chain recombines TRBV11-2 with TRBJ2-1, with TRBD2 identical over 14 bases. J lost 9 bases, V lost 5 bases, and 6 bases had no gene match. The CDR3 covers 15 residues. In germline, CDR1 is SGHAT, CDR2 FQNNGV. The CDR3 region is CASSLGLAGAVEQFF. CDR3 bases: TGTGCCAGCAGCCTGGGACTAGCGGGAGCGGTTGAGCAGTTCTTC.

The chain carries TRBV7-2 and TRBJ1-5; D is possibly TRBD1 (6 bases). The CDR3 covers 14 residues. V was shortened by 8 bases and J by 5 bases, with 16 bases between the two germline ends. CDR1 SGHTA and CDR2 FQGNSA come from the germline V gene. In DNA form, the CDR3 reads TGTGCCAGCGGCCACGGGACACTTTATCAGCCCCAGCATTTT. Its protein is CASGHGTLYQPQHF.